The 5 T cell receptor beta chains reported below all come from one sample, sequenced in a study of vaccination and CD4 T cells after COVID-19. Indicated treatment: approximately 9-day PBMC culture with coronavirus spike peptide pools or control peptides (ViraFEST assay). The antigens for these receptors are not known. Sequenced with the Oncomine TCR Beta short-read assay was DNA taken from cultured CD4+ T cells. MiXCR, applied by TCRdb to the PCR reads, yields one record per CDR3 protein. This table holds around 15,000 distinct CDR3 sequences, about 54% found once. Sample: cultured CD4+ T cells from blood, taken after SARS-CoV-2 vaccination. These receptors all come from a human donor with COVID-19.

The chain carries TRBV2 and TRBJ2-3; 7 positions agree with TRBD2. The CDR3 runs 13 residues. V lost 8 bases to trimming and J lost 1 base; unmatched junction nucleotides: 3. Germline values: CDR1 SNHLY, CDR2 FYNNEI. The CDR3 coding sequence is TGTGCCAGCGGGGGGGTCGGCACAGATACGCAGTATTTT. Translation gives CASGGVGTDTQYF.

This clonotype was seen only a few times. The chain has TRBV19 and TRBJ1-5; no clear D gene. Trimming stripped 3 bases from V and 3 bases from J, with 6 bases between. This CDR3 has 13 residues. Germline CDR1 and CDR2: LNHDA and SQIVND (reference sequence). In DNA form, the CDR3 reads TGTGCCAGTAGTATGGAGCACAATCAGCCCCAGCATTTT. As protein: CASSMEHNQPQHF.

The chain joins TRBV6-1 to TRBJ2-3, with 8 bases lining up with TRBD2. J was trimmed by 1 base and V by 2 bases; bases with no gene match: 5. The CDR3 has 16 amino acids. CDR1 is MNHNS and CDR2 is SASEGT in the germline V gene. CDR3 coding DNA: TGTGCCAGCAGTGAACCCGTCGGGGGGGGCACAGATACGCAGTATTTT. The encoded protein is CASSEPVGGGTDTQYF.

V is TRBV5-4 and J is TRBJ2-7; D possibly corresponds to TRBD1 (5 bases). The CDR3 consists of 12 residues. From germline, CDR1 is SGHNT and CDR2 YYREEE (reference sequence). The V end lost 0 bases, the J end lost 6 bases, and 7 bases lay between the germline ends. The CDR3: CASSLERGEQYF. DNA of the CDR3: TGTGCCAGCAGCTTGGAAAGGGGCGAGCAGTACTTC.

The V call is TRBV5-4, the J call TRBJ1-6; no reliable D call. The CDR3 runs to 16 residues. V lost 0 bases, J lost 0 bases, and 7 bases lay in between. Germline V CDR1 and CDR2: SGHNT, YYREEE (reference sequence). The CDR3 spells CASSLGAHSYNSPLHF. The DNA of the CDR3 is TGTGCCAGCAGCTTGGGGGCCCACTCCTATAATTCACCCCTCCACTTT. The variable domain in full, completed from reference TRBV5-4 and TRBJ1-6, reads ETGVTQSPTHLIKTRGQQVTLRCSSQSGHNTVSWYQQALGQGPQFIFQYYREEENGRGNFPPRFSGLQFPNYSSELNVNALELDDSALYLCASSLGAHSYNSPLHFGNGTRLTVT.